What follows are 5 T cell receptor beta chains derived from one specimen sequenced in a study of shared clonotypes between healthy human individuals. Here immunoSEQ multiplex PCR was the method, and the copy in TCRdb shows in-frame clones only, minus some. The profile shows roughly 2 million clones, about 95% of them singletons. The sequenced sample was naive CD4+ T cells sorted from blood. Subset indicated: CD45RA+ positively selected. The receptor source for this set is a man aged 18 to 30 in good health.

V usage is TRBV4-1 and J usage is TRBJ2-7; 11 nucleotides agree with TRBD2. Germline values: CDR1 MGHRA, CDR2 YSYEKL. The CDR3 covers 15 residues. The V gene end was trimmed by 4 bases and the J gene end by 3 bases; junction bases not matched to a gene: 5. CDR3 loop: CASSPAGTSGYEQYF. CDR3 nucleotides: TGCGCCAGCAGCCCTGCCGGGACTAGCGGCTACGAGCAGTACTTC.

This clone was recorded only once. DNA of the CDR3: TGCGCCAGCAGCCAAGATGAGGGGTCCTACAATGAGCAGTTCTTC. Encoded protein: CASSQDEGSYNEQFF. V gene TRBV4-3 combines with J gene TRBJ2-1; either TRBD1 or TRBD2 may supply D (5 bases each). The V end lost 0 bases, the J end lost 1 base, and 7 bases lay between the germline ends. This CDR3 is 15 amino acids long. Germline V gene sequence: CDR1 LGHNA, CDR2 YSLEER.

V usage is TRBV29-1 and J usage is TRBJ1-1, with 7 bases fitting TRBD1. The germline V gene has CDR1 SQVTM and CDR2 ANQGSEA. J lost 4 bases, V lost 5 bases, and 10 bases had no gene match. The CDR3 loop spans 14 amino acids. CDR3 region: CSVWGLDRTTEAFF. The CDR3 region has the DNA TGCAGCGTTTGGGGCCTGGACAGGACCACTGAAGCTTTCTTT.

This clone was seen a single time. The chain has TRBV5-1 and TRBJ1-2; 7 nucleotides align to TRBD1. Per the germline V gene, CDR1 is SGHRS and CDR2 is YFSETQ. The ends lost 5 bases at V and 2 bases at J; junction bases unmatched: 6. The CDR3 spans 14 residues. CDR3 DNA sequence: TGCGCCAGCAGTCCCACACAGGGGAACTATGGCTACACCTTC. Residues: CASSPTQGNYGYTF.

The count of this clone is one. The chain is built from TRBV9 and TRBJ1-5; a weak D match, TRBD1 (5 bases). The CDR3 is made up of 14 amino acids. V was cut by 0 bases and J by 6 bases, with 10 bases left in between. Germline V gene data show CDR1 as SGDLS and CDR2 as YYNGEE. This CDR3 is CASSVDGQGQPQHF. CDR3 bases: TGTGCCAGCAGCGTAGACGGGCAGGGTCAGCCCCAGCATTTT.